This TCR beta chain is drawn from a study of control samples from healthy donors and cancer patients. Sequencing was performed with immunoSEQ multiplex PCR; in TCRdb, only in-frame clones are kept and a portion is missing. The repertoire holds roughly 220,000 clones, with about 93% as singletons. The CDR3 runs 16 residues. Germline CDR1 and CDR2: LNHDA and SQIVND (reference sequence). Trimming cost V 5 bases and J 2 bases, with 16 bases left between them. The chain carries TRBV19 and TRBJ2-1, with no clear D. This TCR was sampled from a man between 45 and 60 years old in good health. Sequences were obtained from blood. CDR3 sequence (DNA): TGTGCCAGTAGTTCCCGTAGGCAGACAACCTACAATGAGCAGTTCTTC. Protein product: CASSSRRQTTYNEQFF.